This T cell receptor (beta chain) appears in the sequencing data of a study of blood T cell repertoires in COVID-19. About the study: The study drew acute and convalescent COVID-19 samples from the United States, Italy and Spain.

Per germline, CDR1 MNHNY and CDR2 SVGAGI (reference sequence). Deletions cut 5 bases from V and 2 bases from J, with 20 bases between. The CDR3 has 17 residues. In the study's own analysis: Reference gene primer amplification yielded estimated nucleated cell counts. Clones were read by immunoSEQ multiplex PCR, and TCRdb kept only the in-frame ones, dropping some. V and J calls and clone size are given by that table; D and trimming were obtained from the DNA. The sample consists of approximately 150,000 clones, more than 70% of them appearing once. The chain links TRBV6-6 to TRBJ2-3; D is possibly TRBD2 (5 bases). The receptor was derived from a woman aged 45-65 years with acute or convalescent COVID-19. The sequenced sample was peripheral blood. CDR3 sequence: CASSPPGPSGLTDTQYF. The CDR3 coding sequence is TGTGCCAGCAGTCCTCCCGGTCCCAGCGGACTCACAGATACGCAGTATTTT.